In its sample, the clone carrying this TCR beta chain was seen a few times. What it binds is unknown. The sample comes from a study of early T cells in non-severe SARS-CoV-2 infection. Study outcomes and limitations: Using VDJdb, the matching emphasized anti-spike CD8 responses while missing private and CD4 specificities.

Unique molecular identifiers were affixed to single, distinct cDNA molecules. TCRdb redid the calling of the 5' RACE reads with MiXCR, one entry per CDR3 protein. The sample lists 70,000 to 95,000 distinct CDR3 sequences, about a sixth occurring once. Trimming left V 5 bases short and J 3 bases short, with 13 bases between. The germline V gene has CDR1 SGHVS and CDR2 FQNEAQ. The CDR3 is made up of 14 amino acids. The chain carries TRBV7-8 and TRBJ1-1, with D possibly being TRBD1 (6 bases). This TCR came from an adult who was a healthcare worker with PCR-confirmed SARS-CoV-2 infection or an uninfected control (not recorded which). The sample comprised whole blood. Here the CDR3 DNA reads TGTGCCAGCAGCGTACGACAGGAATACACTGAAGCTTTCTTT. This encodes CASSVRQEYTEAFF.